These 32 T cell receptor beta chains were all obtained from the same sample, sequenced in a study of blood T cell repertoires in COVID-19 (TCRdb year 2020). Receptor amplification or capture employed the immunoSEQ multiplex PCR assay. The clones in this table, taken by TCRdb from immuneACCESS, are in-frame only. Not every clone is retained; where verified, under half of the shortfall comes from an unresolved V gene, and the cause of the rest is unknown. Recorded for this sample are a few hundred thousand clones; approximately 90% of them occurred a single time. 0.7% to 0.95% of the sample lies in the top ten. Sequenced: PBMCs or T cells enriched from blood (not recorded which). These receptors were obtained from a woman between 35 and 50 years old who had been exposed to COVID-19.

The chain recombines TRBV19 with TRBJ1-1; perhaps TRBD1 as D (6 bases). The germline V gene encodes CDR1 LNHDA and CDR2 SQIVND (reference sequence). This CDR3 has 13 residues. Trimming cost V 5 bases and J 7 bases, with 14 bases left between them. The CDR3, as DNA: TGTGCCAGTAGTGCGCAGGGGAGTGGTGAAGCTTTCTTT. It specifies CASSAQGSGEAFF.

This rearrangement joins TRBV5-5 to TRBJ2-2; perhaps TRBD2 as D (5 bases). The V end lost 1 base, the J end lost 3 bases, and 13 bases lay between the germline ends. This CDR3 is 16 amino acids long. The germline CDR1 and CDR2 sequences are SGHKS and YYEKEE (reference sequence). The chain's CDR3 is CASSLRHNGDTGELFF. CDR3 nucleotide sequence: TGTGCCAGCAGCTTGAGACACAACGGGGACACCGGGGAGCTGTTTTTT.

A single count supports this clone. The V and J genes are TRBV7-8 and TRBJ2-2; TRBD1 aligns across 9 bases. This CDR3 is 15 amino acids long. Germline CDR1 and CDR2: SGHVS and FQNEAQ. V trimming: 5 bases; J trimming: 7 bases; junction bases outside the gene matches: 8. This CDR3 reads CASSPLTGGYGELFF. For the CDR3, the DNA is TGTGCCAGCAGCCCTCTTACAGGGGGCTACGGGGAGCTGTTTTTT.

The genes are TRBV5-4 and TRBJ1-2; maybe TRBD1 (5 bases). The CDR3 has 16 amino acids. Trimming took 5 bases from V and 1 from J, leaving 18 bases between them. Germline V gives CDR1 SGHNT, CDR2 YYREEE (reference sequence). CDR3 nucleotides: TGTGCCAGCAGTTCCAGAACCCAGGGACTTAACTATGGCTACACCTTC. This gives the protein CASSSRTQGLNYGYTF.

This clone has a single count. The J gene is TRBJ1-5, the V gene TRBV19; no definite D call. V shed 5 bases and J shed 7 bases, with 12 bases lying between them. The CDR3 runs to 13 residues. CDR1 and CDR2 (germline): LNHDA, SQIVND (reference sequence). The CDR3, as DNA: TGTGCCAGTAGTGTCCAAGGGAGACAGCCCCAGCATTTT. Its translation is CASSVQGRQPQHF.

The CDR3 region has the DNA TGTGCCAGCTCACCTAGGTCGGGACAGGGGGCCACTGAGCAGTTCTTC. Its protein product is CASSPRSGQGATEQFF. The V call is TRBV18, the J call TRBJ2-1; 12 bases align to TRBD1. V lost 3 bases, J lost 9 bases, and 9 bases stayed unmatched. Germline CDR1 KGHSH, CDR2 LQKENI. The length of the CDR3 is 16 residues.

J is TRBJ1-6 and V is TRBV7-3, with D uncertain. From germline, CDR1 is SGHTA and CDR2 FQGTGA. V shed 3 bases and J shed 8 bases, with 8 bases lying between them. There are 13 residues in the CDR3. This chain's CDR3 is CASSLTEHSPLHF. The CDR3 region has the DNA TGTGCCAGCAGCTTGACGGAGCATTCACCCCTCCACTTT. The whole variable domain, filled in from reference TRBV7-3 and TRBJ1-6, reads GAGVSQTPSNKVTEKGKYVELRCDPISGHTALYWYRQSLGQGPEFLIYFQGTGAADDSGLPNDRFFAVRPEGSVSTLKIQRTERGDSAVYLCASSLTEHSPLHFGNGTRLTVT.

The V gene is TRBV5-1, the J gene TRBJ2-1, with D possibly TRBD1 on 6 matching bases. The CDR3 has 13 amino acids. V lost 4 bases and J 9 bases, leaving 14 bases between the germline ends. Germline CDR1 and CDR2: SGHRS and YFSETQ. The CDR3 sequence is CASSPTTGSEQFF. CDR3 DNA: TGCGCCAGCAGCCCCACCACAGGGAGTGAGCAGTTCTTC.

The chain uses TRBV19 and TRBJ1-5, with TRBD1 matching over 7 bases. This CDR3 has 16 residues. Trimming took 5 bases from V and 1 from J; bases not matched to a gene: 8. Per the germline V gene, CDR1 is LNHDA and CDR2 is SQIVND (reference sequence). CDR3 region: CASSPSLTGSNQPQHF. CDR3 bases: TGTGCCAGTAGTCCCAGCCTGACAGGGAGCAATCAGCCCCAGCATTTT.

Here the CDR3 DNA reads TGCGCCAGCAGCGCCGGACTAGCGGGAACAGATACGCAGTATTTT. It codes for CASSAGLAGTDTQYF. The rearrangement uses TRBV5-1 and TRBJ2-3, with TRBD2 matching over 12 bases. Germline lookup yields CDR1 SGHRS and CDR2 YFSETQ. V lost 4 bases, J lost 3 bases, and 3 bases stayed unmatched. The CDR3 consists of 15 residues. Combining the CDR3 with reference TRBV5-1 and TRBJ2-3 gives the whole variable domain KAGVTQTPRYLIKTRGQQVTLSCSPISGHRSVSWYQQTPGQGLQFLFEYFSETQRNKGNFPGRFSGRQFSNSRSEMNVSTLELGDSALYLCASSAGLAGTDTQYFGPGTRLTVL.

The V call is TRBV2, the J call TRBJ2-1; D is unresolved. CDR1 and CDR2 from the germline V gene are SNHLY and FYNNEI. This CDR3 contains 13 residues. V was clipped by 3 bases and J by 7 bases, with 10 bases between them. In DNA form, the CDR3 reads TGTGCCAGCAGTGACCGCTGGAGAAATGAGCAGTTCTTC. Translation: CASSDRWRNEQFF.

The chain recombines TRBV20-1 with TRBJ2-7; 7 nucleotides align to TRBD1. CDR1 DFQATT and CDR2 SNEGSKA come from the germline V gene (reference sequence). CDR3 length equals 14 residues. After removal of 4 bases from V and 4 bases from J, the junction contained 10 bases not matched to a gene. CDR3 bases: TGCAGTGCTACTGAAGGGACAGCTATTTACGAGCAGTACTTC. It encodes CSATEGTAIYEQYF.

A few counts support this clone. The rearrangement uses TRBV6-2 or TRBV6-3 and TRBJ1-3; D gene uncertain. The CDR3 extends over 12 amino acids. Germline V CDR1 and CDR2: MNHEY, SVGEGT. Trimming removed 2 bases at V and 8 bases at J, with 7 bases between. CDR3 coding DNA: TGTGCCAGCAGTTACGTCCGGGACACCATATATTTT. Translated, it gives CASSYVRDTIYF.

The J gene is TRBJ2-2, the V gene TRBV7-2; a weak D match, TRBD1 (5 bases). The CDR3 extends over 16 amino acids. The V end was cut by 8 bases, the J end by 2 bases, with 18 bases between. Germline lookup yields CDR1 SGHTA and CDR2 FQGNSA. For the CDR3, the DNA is TGTGCCAGCCCGATACAGGAGACATTTAACACCGGGGAGCTGTTTTTT. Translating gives CASPIQETFNTGELFF.

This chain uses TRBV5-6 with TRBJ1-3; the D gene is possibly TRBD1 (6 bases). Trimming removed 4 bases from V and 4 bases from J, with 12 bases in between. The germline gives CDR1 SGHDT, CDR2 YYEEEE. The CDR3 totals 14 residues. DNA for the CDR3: TGTGCCAGCAGCCCACAGGGAAGAGGAAACACCATATATTTT. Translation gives CASSPQGRGNTIYF. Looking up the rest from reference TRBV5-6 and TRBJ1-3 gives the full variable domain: DAGVTQSPTHLIKTRGQQVTLRCSPKSGHDTVSWYQQALGQGPQFIFQYYEEEERQRGNFPDRFSGHQFPNYSSELNVNALLLGDSALYLCASSPQGRGNTIYFGEGSWLTVV.

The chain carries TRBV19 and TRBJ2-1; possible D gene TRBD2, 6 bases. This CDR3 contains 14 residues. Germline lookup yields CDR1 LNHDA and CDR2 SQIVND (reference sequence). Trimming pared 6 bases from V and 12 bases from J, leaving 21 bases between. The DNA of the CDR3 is TGTGCCAGTAGGGAGGGCCCAATTCCTTGGGGGCAGTTCTTC. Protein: CASREGPIPWGQFF.

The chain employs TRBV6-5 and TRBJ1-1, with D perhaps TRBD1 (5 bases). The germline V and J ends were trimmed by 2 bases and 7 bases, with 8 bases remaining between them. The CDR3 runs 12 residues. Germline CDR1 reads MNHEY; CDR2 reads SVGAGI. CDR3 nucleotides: TGTGCCAGCAGTTACCGGGGGGGTGAAGCTTTCTTT. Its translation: CASSYRGGEAFF.

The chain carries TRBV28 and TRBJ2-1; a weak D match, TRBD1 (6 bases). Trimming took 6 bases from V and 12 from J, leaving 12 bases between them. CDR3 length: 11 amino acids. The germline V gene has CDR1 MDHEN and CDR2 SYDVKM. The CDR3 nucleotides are TGTGCCAGCAGGACCCTAGGGGGGCAGTTCTTC. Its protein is CASRTLGGQFF.

CDR3 amino acids: CASSQTGTVPYNEQFF. The CDR3 nucleotides read TGTGCCAGCAGCCAAACCGGGACAGTCCCCTACAATGAGCAGTTCTTC. This chain links TRBV14 with TRBJ2-1, with 7 bases lining up with TRBD1. This CDR3 comprises 16 residues. Germline loops: CDR1 SGHDN, CDR2 FVKESK. J gave up 2 bases and V 2 bases, and 6 bases lay outside the gene matches.

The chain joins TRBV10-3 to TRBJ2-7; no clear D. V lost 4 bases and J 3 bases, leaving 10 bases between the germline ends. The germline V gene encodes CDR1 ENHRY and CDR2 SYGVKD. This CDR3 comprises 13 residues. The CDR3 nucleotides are TGTGCCATCAGTGTGGAGAAGGACTACGAGCAGTACTTC. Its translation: CAISVEKDYEQYF.

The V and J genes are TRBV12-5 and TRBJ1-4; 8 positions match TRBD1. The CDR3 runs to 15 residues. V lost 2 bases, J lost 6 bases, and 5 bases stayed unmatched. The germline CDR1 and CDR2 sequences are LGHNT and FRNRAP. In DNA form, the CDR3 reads TGTGCTAGTGGTTTGACCGCAGGGGGCCATGAAAAACTGTTTTTT. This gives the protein CASGLTAGGHEKLFF. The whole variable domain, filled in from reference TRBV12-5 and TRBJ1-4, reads DARVTQTPRHKVTEMGQEVTMRCQPILGHNTVFWYRQTMMQGLELLAYFRNRAPLDDSGMPKDRFSAEMPDATLATLKIQPSEPRDSAVYFCASGLTAGGHEKLFFGSGTQLSVL.

For the CDR3, the DNA is TGTGCCAGCAGCCGAACCCCAGGGAACACTGAAGCTTTCTTT. Its translation is CASSRTPGNTEAFF. This chain uses TRBV5-4 with TRBJ1-1, with no clear D. The CDR3 has 14 residues. Germline V CDR1 and CDR2: SGHNT, YYREEE (reference sequence). V was pared by 4 bases and J by 1 base, with 11 bases between.

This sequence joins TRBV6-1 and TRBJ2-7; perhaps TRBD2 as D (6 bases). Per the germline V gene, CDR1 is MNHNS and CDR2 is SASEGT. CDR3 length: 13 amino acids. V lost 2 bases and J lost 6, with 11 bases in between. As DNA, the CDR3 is TGTGCCAGCAGTGAATGGAGGAGGGTCGAGCAGTACTTC. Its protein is CASSEWRRVEQYF.

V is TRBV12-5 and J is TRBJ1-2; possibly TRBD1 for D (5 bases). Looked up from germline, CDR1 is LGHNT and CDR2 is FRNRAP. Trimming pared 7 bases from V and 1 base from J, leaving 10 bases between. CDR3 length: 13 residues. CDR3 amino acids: CASALDNNYGYTF. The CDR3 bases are TGTGCTAGTGCCCTGGACAATAACTATGGCTACACCTTC.

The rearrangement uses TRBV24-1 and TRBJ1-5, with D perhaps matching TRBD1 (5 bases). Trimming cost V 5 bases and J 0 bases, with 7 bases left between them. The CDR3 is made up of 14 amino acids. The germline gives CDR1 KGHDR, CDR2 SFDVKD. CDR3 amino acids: CATSGQLSNQPQHF. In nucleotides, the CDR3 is TGTGCCACCAGTGGACAGCTTAGCAATCAGCCCCAGCATTTT.

In DNA, the CDR3 is TGTGCCAGCCTCGGACAGATGAACACTGAAGCTTTCTTT. Amino acids: CASLGQMNTEAFF. This chain uses TRBV12-3 or TRBV12-4 with TRBJ1-1; TRBD1 is a possible D gene (6 bases). Trimming stripped 8 bases from V and 0 bases from J, with 10 bases between. The CDR3 loop spans 13 amino acids.

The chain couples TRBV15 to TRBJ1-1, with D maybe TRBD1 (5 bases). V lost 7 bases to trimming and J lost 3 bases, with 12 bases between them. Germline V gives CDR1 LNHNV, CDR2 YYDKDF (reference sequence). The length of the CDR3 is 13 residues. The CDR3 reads CATTRRGDTEAFF. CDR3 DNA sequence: TGTGCCACCACTCGTCGGGGGGACACTGAAGCTTTCTTT.

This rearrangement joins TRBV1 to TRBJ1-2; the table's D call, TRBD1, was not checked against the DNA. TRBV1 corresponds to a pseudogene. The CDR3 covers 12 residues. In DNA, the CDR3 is TGCACCGTCGACAGGGATGGGAATGGCTACACCTTC. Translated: CTVDRDGNGYTF.

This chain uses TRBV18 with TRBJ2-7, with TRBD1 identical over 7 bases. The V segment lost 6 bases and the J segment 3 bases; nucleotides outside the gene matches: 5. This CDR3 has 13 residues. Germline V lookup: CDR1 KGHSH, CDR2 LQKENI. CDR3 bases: TGTGCCAGCTCCGGGACAGCCGACTACGAGCAGTACTTC. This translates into CASSGTADYEQYF.

This chain's CDR3 is CASSPRGAGAYNEQFF. CDR3 sequence (DNA): TGTGCCAGCAGCCCTCGGGGCGCGGGAGCCTACAATGAGCAGTTCTTC. V usage is TRBV11-1 and J usage is TRBJ2-1; 7 bases align to TRBD2. CDR3 length: 16 amino acids. Germline V gives CDR1 SGHAT, CDR2 FQDESV (reference sequence). J gave up 2 bases and V 5 bases, and 9 bases lay outside the gene matches. Full variable domain (rest looked up from reference TRBV11-1 and TRBJ2-1): EAEVAQSPRYKITEKSQAVAFWCDPISGHATLYWYRQILGQGPELLVQFQDESVVDDSQLPKDRFSAERLKGVDSTLKIQPAELGDSAMYLCASSPRGAGAYNEQFFGPGTRLTVL.

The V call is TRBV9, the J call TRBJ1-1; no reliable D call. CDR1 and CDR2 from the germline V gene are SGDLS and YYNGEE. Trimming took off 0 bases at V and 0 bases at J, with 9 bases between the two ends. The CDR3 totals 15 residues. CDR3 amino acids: CASSVVPRLNTEAFF. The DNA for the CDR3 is TGTGCCAGCAGCGTAGTTCCCAGATTGAACACTGAAGCTTTCTTT.

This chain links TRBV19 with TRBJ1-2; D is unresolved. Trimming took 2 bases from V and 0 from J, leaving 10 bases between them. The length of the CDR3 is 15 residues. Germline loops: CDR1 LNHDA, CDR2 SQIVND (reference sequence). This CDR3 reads CASSIISSANYGYTF. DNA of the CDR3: TGTGCCAGTAGTATAATCTCCTCAGCTAACTATGGCTACACCTTC. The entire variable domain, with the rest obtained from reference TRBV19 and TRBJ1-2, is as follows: DGGITQSPKYLFRKEGQNVTLSCEQNLNHDAMYWYRQDPGQGLRLIYYSQIVNDFQKGDIAEGYSVSREKKESFPLTVTSAQKNPTAFYLCASSIISSANYGYTFGSGTRLTVV.